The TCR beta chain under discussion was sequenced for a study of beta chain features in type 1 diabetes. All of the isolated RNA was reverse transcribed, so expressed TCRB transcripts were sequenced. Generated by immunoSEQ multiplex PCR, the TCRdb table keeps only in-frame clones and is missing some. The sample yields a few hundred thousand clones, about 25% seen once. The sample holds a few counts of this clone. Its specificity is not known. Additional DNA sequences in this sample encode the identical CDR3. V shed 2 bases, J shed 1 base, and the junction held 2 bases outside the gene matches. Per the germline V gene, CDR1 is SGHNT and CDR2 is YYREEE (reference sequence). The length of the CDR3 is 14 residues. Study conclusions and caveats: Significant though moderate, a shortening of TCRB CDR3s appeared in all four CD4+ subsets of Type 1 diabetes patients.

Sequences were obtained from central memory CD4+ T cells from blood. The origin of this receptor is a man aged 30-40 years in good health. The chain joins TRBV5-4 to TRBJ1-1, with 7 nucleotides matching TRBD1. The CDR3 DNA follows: TGTGCCAGCAGCTTAAACAGGGGGAACACTGAAGCTTTCTTT. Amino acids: CASSLNRGNTEAFF. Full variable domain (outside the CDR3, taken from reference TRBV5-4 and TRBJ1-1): ETGVTQSPTHLIKTRGQQVTLRCSSQSGHNTVSWYQQALGQGPQFIFQYYREEENGRGNFPPRFSGLQFPNYSSELNVNALELDDSALYLCASSLNRGNTEAFFGQGTRLTVV.